This TCR beta chain originates from a study of cytomegalovirus exposure and HLA in healthy donors. Study-level results: HLA alleles were associated with 15,000 to 20,000 TCR beta sequences in a later analysis at 0.05 false discovery rate. In a later analysis, an Asian-associated ancestry cluster reportedly showed fewer N-insertions than the approximately 660-donor mean. Researchers reported in a later analysis that common viral pathogens appeared linked to several top clusters. V- and J-gene trimming of TCR beta was linked (in a later analysis) to a missense DCLRE1C variant.

As for this clone: Antigen unknown.

In the PCR, 60 Vbeta and 13 Jbeta primers were used. Only in-frame clones appear in the TCRdb table, and some are missing; sequencing was by immunoSEQ multiplex PCR. The sample contains around 150,000 clones, more than 70% of which appear only once. The CDR3 covers 15 residues. V lost 3 bases to trimming and J lost 9 bases; unmatched junction nucleotides: 11. Germline V gene data show CDR1 as KGHSH and CDR2 as LQKENI. The sequence was collected from a male donor in good health and CMV-seronegative. Sequenced input: PBMCs. The chain joins TRBV18 to TRBJ2-3; 8 nucleotides align to TRBD2. CDR3 residues: CASSPTEGAGVTQYF. The CDR3 DNA is TGTGCCAGCTCACCCACCGAGGGAGCGGGGGTAACGCAGTATTTT. The complete variable domain, with remaining parts taken from reference TRBV18 and TRBJ2-3, reads NAGVMQNPRHLVRRRGQEARLRCSPMKGHSHVYWYRQLPEEGLKFMVYLQKENIIDESGMPKERFSAEFPKEGPSILRIQQVVRGDSAAYFCASSPTEGAGVTQYFGPGTRLTVL.